The 20 T cell receptor beta chains given below trace back to one sample, sequenced in a study of blood T cell repertoires in COVID-19. The data were produced by immunoSEQ multiplex PCR, yet TCRdb's version contains in-frame clones alone and is incomplete. The sample lists roughly 380,000 clones; around 91% were seen once. Sequencing input: peripheral blood. These receptors were collected from a woman in her thirties or forties with COVID-19, enrolled during active disease.

The chain couples TRBV5-4 to TRBJ1-1; TRBD1 might be the D (6 bases). CDR3 size: 11 residues. The germline V gene has CDR1 SGHNT and CDR2 YYREEE (reference sequence). With 2 bases removed from V and 12 bases from J, the gap between germline ends came to 11 bases. CDR3 coding DNA: TGTGCCAGCAGCTTAGGACAGCTAACTTTCTTT. It translates to CASSLGQLTFF. The full variable domain, rest sourced from reference TRBV5-4 and TRBJ1-1, is ETGVTQSPTHLIKTRGQQVTLRCSSQSGHNTVSWYQQALGQGPQFIFQYYREEENGRGNFPPRFSGLQFPNYSSELNVNALELDDSALYLCASSLGQLTFFGQGTRLTVV.

The V call is TRBV7-2, the J call TRBJ2-7; 10 bases are shared with TRBD2. The junction had 7 bases not matched to a gene; V was cut back by 1 base and J by 1 base. The germline V gene encodes CDR1 SGHTA and CDR2 FQGNSA. The CDR3 length is 17 residues. The CDR3 spells CASSLVLSAGGSYEQYF. The CDR3 DNA is TGTGCCAGCAGCTTAGTTCTCTCAGCGGGAGGGTCCTACGAGCAGTACTTC.

This chain links TRBV6-5 with TRBJ1-1; D might be TRBD1 (6 bases). Trimming stripped 0 bases from V and 7 bases from J, with 12 bases between. Germline-derived CDR1 and CDR2 are MNHEY and SVGAGI. The CDR3 runs to 14 residues. CDR3 DNA sequence: TGTGCCAGCAGTTACTCCACAGGGTCCCTTGAAGCTTTCTTT. Amino acid sequence: CASSYSTGSLEAFF.

J is TRBJ1-1 and V is TRBV25-1; D is perhaps TRBD1 (5 bases). Germline-derived CDR1 and CDR2 are MGHDK and SYGVNS. This CDR3 contains 17 residues. Trimming removed 3 bases at V and 4 bases at J, with 21 bases between. Written as DNA, the CDR3 is TGTGCCAGCAGTGATAAGACCCCCCCAGGGTCGAGCACTGAAGCTTTCTTT. Residues: CASSDKTPPGSSTEAFF.

The CDR3: CASSQAAGRIGNQPQHF. CDR3 bases: TGTGCCAGCAGCCAAGCGGCGGGAAGAATAGGCAATCAGCCCCAGCATTTT. This chain links TRBV14 with TRBJ1-5, with D hard to call. CDR1 SGHDN and CDR2 FVKESK come from the germline V gene. Trimming took 1 base from V and 2 from J, leaving 15 bases between them. The CDR3 sequence is 17 residues long.

The CDR3: CASSLERSGDGYTF. For the CDR3, the DNA is TGTGCCAGCAGCTTAGAGCGGTCAGGGGATGGCTACACCTTC. This rearrangement joins TRBV7-2 to TRBJ1-2, with D possibly matching TRBD1 (6 bases). The CDR3 runs 14 residues. Germline loops: CDR1 SGHTA, CDR2 FQGNSA. Trimming stripped 1 base from V and 6 bases from J, with 12 bases between. Using reference TRBV7-2 and TRBJ1-2 for the parts outside the CDR3, the full variable domain is GAGVSQSPSNKVTEKGKDVELRCDPISGHTALYWYRQSLGQGLEFLIYFQGNSAPDKSGLPSDRFSAERTGGSVSTLTIQRTQQEDSAVYLCASSLERSGDGYTFGSGTRLTVV.

The chain combines TRBV28 with TRBJ1-5; D gene uncertain. Between the trimmed V and J ends, which lost 2 bases and 4 bases, there was a span of 15 bases. The CDR3 contains 16 residues. Germline V lookup: CDR1 MDHEN, CDR2 SYDVKM. The DNA for the CDR3 is TGTGCCAGCAGTTTAGAAGGAGGGCGACGGAATCAGCCCCAGCATTTT. The encoded protein is CASSLEGGRRNQPQHF.

The chain recombines TRBV6-5 with TRBJ2-7; 11 bases line up with TRBD1. CDR3 length: 12 amino acids. Trimming at V came to 6 bases and at J to 10 bases, leaving 5 bases not matched to a gene. CDR1 is MNHEY, CDR2 SVGAGI, per germline. CDR3 sequence: CASRGQGARQYF. As DNA, the CDR3 is TGTGCCAGCAGAGGACAGGGGGCCCGCCAGTACTTC.

The chain has TRBV5-1 and TRBJ1-2; possibly TRBD1 for D (6 bases). Germline CDR1 reads SGHRS; CDR2 reads YFSETQ. The germline V and J ends were trimmed by 0 bases and 8 bases, with 14 bases remaining between them. The CDR3 is made up of 14 amino acids. The CDR3 loop is CASSLGGTGQGYTF. For the CDR3, the DNA is TGCGCCAGCAGCTTGGGTGGTACAGGGCAAGGCTACACCTTC.

V and J are TRBV6-5 and TRBJ2-7; D is possibly TRBD2 (6 bases). The germline CDR1 and CDR2 sequences are MNHEY and SVGAGI. The CDR3 loop spans 14 amino acids. Trimming stripped 7 bases from V and 1 base from J, with 14 bases between. The CDR3 DNA reads as TGTGCCAGCACACGGCGGGACGGTTCCTACGAGCAGTACTTC. It encodes CASTRRDGSYEQYF.

This clone was observed a single time. V usage is TRBV5-1 and J usage is TRBJ2-3; D is undetermined. Trimming took off 1 base at V and 2 bases at J, with 8 bases between the two ends. Germline V gives CDR1 SGHRS, CDR2 YFSETQ. The length of the CDR3 is 14 residues. The CDR3 DNA sequence: TGCGCCAGCAGCTTGTTCGAGAACACAGATACGCAGTATTTT. Translated: CASSLFENTDTQYF.

This clone was picked up one time. The chain carries TRBV12-3 or TRBV12-4 and TRBJ1-5; the D gene is possibly TRBD1 (5 bases). CDR3 length: 13 amino acids. The CDR3 DNA follows: TGTGCTACTACCCAAGGGGGCAATCAGCCCCAGCATTTT. Translating gives CATTQGGNQPQHF.

This clone was counted only a few times. The rearrangement joins TRBV4-2 to TRBJ1-4; D gene uncertain. V lost 4 bases, J lost 5 bases, and 17 bases lay in between. The CDR3 has 16 residues. Germline loops: CDR1 LGHNA, CDR2 YNFKEQ. The CDR3 loop reads CASSLSRLRWNEKLFF. The CDR3 DNA follows: TGTGCCAGCAGCCTATCTCGGCTCAGGTGGAATGAAAAACTGTTTTTT.

The rearrangement joins TRBV7-2 to TRBJ1-5; D is uncertain. This CDR3 is built from 14 residues. Trimming took off 3 bases at V and 1 base at J, with 7 bases between the two ends. The germline V gene encodes CDR1 SGHTA and CDR2 FQGNSA. The CDR3 region has the DNA TGTGCCAGCAGCTTCACGGGGAGCAATCAGCCCCAGCATTTT. Protein: CASSFTGSNQPQHF.

V is TRBV2 and J is TRBJ2-7; D unresolved. CDR3 length equals 12 residues. Germline CDR1 reads SNHLY; CDR2 reads FYNNEI. V lost 2 bases and J 3 bases, leaving 5 bases between the germline ends. CDR3 sequence (DNA): TGTGCCAGCAGTGAATCGGGCTACGAGCAGTACTTC. Protein sequence: CASSESGYEQYF.

The V gene is TRBV7-3, the J gene TRBJ2-7, with D uncertain. The CDR3 length is 16 residues. Trimming stripped 0 bases from V and 3 bases from J, with 15 bases between. Germline values: CDR1 SGHTA, CDR2 FQGTGA. The CDR3 sequence is CASSLTPTLVNYEQYF. As DNA, the CDR3 is TGTGCCAGCAGCTTAACCCCGACACTGGTGAACTACGAGCAGTACTTC.

This clone was observed a single time. The rearrangement uses TRBV27 and TRBJ2-7; D uncertain. V lost 4 bases and J lost 2, with 3 bases in between. This CDR3 has 11 residues. Germline-derived CDR1 and CDR2 are MNHEY and SMNVEV (reference sequence). This CDR3 is CASSSAYEQYF. Here the CDR3 DNA reads TGTGCCAGCAGTTCCGCCTACGAGCAGTACTTC.

This chain uses TRBV28 with TRBJ2-7; 9 bases are shared with TRBD1. In germline, CDR1 is MDHEN, CDR2 SYDVKM. V dropped 6 bases and J dropped 1; count of bases not matched to a gene: 4. The CDR3 has 14 residues. CDR3 protein: CASRPGQGSYEQYF. The CDR3 DNA sequence: TGTGCCAGCAGGCCGGGACAGGGTTCCTACGAGCAGTACTTC.

This rearrangement joins TRBV7-9 to TRBJ1-5; TRBD1 matches 7 bases. Germline values: CDR1 SEHNR, CDR2 FQNEAQ (reference sequence). J was trimmed by 9 bases and V by 1 base; bases with no gene match: 6. This CDR3 comprises 14 residues. The DNA for the CDR3 is TGTGCCAGCAGCTTAGGCCAGGGGGTCTTGCCCCAGCATTTT. It encodes CASSLGQGVLPQHF.

The CDR3 protein is CASSQDLEAEQFF. CDR3 coding DNA: TGCGCCAGCAGCCAAGATCTCGAGGCTGAGCAGTTCTTC. The V and J genes are TRBV4-3 and TRBJ2-1; D ambiguous. From germline, CDR1 is LGHNA and CDR2 YSLEER. The CDR3 contains 13 residues. Trimming took 0 bases from V and 9 from J, leaving 9 bases between them.